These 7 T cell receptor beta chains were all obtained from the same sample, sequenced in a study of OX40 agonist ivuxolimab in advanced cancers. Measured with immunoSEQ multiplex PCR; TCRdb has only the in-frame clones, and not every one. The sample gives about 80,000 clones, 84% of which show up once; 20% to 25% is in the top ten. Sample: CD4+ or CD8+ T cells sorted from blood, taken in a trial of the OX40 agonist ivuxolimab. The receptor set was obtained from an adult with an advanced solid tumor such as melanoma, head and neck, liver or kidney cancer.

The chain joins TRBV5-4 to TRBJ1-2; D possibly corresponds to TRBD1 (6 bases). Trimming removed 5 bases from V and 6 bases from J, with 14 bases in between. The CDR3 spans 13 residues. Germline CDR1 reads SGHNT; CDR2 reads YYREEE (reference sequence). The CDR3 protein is CASRPTGYHGYTF. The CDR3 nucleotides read TGTGCCAGCAGACCAACAGGGTATCATGGCTACACCTTC.

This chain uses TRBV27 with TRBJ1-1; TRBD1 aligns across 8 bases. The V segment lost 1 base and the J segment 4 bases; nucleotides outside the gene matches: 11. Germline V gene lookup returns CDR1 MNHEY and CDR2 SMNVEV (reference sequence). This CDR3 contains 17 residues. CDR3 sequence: CASSLFGRGRYSTEAFF. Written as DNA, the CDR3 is TGTGCCAGCAGTTTATTCGGCAGGGGGCGCTATAGCACTGAAGCTTTCTTT.

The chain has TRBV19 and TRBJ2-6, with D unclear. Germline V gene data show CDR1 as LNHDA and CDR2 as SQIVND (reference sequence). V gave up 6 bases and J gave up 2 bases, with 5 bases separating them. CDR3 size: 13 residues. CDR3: CASRGTGANVLTF. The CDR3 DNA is TGTGCCAGTAGGGGGACTGGGGCCAACGTCCTGACTTTC.

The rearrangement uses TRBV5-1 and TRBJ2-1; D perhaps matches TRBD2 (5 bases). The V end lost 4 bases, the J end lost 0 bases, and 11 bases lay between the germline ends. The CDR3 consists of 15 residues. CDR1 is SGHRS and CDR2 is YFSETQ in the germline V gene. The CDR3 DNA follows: TGCGCCAGCAGCGACGACTATAGCTCCTACAATGAGCAGTTCTTC. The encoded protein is CASSDDYSSYNEQFF.

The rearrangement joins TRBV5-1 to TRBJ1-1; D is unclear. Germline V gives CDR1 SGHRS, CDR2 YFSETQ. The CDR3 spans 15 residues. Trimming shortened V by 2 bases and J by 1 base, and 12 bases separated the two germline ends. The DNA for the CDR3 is TGCGCCAGCAGCTTACCCCGTGGCAGGAACACTGAAGCTTTCTTT. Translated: CASSLPRGRNTEAFF.

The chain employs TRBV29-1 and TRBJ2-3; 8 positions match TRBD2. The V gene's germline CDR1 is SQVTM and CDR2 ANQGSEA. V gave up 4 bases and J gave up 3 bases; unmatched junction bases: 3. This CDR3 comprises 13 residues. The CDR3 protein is CSVAAGGTDTQYF. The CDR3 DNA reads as TGCAGCGTTGCGGCGGGGGGAACAGATACGCAGTATTTT.

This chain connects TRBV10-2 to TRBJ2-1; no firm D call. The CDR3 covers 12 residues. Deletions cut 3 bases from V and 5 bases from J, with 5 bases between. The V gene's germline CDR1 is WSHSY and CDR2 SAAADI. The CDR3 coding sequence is TGCGCCAGCAGTGATTCGCACAATGAGCAGTTCTTC. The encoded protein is CASSDSHNEQFF.